Below, 13 T cell receptor beta chains from the same sample are listed, as sequenced in a study of cytomegalovirus exposure and HLA in healthy donors. The PCR used 60 Vbeta and 13 Jbeta primers. Assay: immunoSEQ multiplex PCR; the TCRdb copy retains only in-frame clones and omits some. This table holds hundreds of thousands of clones, approximately 80% found once. Sample: PBMCs. Every receptor here comes from a man in his forties in good health and CMV-seronegative.

CDR3 sequence reads: CASTAPDRGYIYGYTF. The CDR3 DNA sequence: TGTGCCAGTACCGCACCGGACAGGGGATATATCTATGGCTACACCTTC. The chain combines TRBV19 with TRBJ1-2, with 9 bases lining up with TRBD1. V gave up 7 bases and J gave up 4 bases; unmatched junction bases: 13. Germline V CDR1 and CDR2: LNHDA, SQIVND (reference sequence). The CDR3 totals 16 residues.

The table lists this clone with a few counts. The chain links TRBV2 to TRBJ2-1; no definite D call. V was trimmed by 3 bases and J by 13 bases, leaving 10 bases between them. CDR1 and CDR2 from the germline V gene are SNHLY and FYNNEI. CDR3 size: 11 residues. The CDR3 DNA reads TGTGCCAGCAGTGAGGGCCAGACACAGTTCTTC. It yields the protein CASSEGQTQFF.

The J gene is TRBJ2-3, the V gene TRBV4-2; tentative D call: TRBD2 (6 bases). Deletions cut 1 base from V and 2 bases from J, with 13 bases between. CDR3 length: 16 residues. Per germline, CDR1 LGHNA and CDR2 YNFKEQ. CDR3 region: CASSQVSAGYTDTQYF. In DNA form, the CDR3 reads TGTGCCAGCAGCCAAGTGTCGGCGGGGTACACAGATACGCAGTATTTT.

The V call is TRBV4-2, the J call TRBJ2-2, with TRBD1 as a possible D gene (5 bases). Trimming left V 4 bases short and J 4 bases short, with 16 bases between. CDR3 length: 16 amino acids. The germline V gene has CDR1 LGHNA and CDR2 YNFKEQ. CDR3 residues: CASSPRMGRGTGELFF. CDR3 nucleotide sequence: TGTGCCAGCAGCCCCAGAATGGGGCGCGGCACCGGGGAGCTGTTTTTT.

The J gene is TRBJ1-5, the V gene TRBV2; the match to TRBD1 covers 7 bases. Germline lookup yields CDR1 SNHLY and CDR2 FYNNEI. The CDR3 covers 15 residues. The V segment lost 7 bases and the J segment 5 bases; nucleotides outside the gene matches: 11. The CDR3 DNA follows: TGTGCCAGCAATTTGGACAGGCGAGGGGATCAGCCCCAGCATTTT. Translated, it gives CASNLDRRGDQPQHF. Full variable domain (missing parts from reference TRBV2 and TRBJ1-5): EPEVTQTPSHQVTQMGQEVILRCVPISNHLYFYWYRQILGQKVEFLVSFYNNEISEKSEIFDDQFSVERPDGSNFTLKIRSTKLEDSAMYFCASNLDRRGDQPQHFGDGTRLSIL.

The chain carries TRBV4-2 and TRBJ1-5; 7 bases line up with TRBD1. The CDR3 is made up of 14 amino acids. Looked up from germline, CDR1 is LGHNA and CDR2 is YNFKEQ. J was trimmed by 6 bases and V by 0 bases; bases with no gene match: 2. The CDR3 sequence is CASSQERGRQPQHF. The CDR3 nucleotides read TGTGCCAGCAGCCAAGAGAGGGGGCGTCAGCCCCAGCATTTT.

The J gene is TRBJ2-3, the V gene TRBV7-9, with TRBD2 matching over 11 bases. This CDR3 is built from 16 residues. Germline loops: CDR1 SEHNR, CDR2 FQNEAQ (reference sequence). V dropped 5 bases and J dropped 0; count of bases not matched to a gene: 4. The CDR3 coding sequence is TGTGCCAGCAGCCTGAGGACTAGCGGGAGCACAGATACGCAGTATTTT. Its protein is CASSLRTSGSTDTQYF.

V and J are TRBV5-4 and TRBJ1-1; 7 positions match TRBD1. The germline gives CDR1 SGHNT, CDR2 YYREEE (reference sequence). The CDR3 runs to 14 residues. J was trimmed by 3 bases and V by 6 bases; bases with no gene match: 8. This chain's CDR3 is CASTLQGSDTEAFF. The CDR3 DNA reads TGTGCCAGCACCCTACAGGGGTCGGACACTGAAGCTTTCTTT. Combining the CDR3 with reference TRBV5-4 and TRBJ1-1 gives the whole variable domain ETGVTQSPTHLIKTRGQQVTLRCSSQSGHNTVSWYQQALGQGPQFIFQYYREEENGRGNFPPRFSGLQFPNYSSELNVNALELDDSALYLCASTLQGSDTEAFFGQGTRLTVV.

V gene TRBV7-2 combines with J gene TRBJ1-1, with D perhaps matching TRBD1 (6 bases). Germline CDR1 is SGHTA and CDR2 is FQGNSA. The CDR3 runs 14 residues. With 2 bases removed from V and 4 bases from J, the gap between germline ends came to 11 bases. The CDR3 here is CASSLNRAGTEAFF. DNA of the CDR3: TGTGCCAGCAGCTTAAACAGGGCGGGCACTGAAGCTTTCTTT.

The genes are TRBV9 and TRBJ2-7, with D perhaps TRBD2 (6 bases). Germline V gene data show CDR1 as SGDLS and CDR2 as YYNGEE. This CDR3 comprises 15 residues. V shed 0 bases and J shed 3 bases, with 13 bases lying between them. CDR3 in DNA: TGTGCCAGCAGCGTAGCCGCGGGAAACATCTACGAGCAGTACTTC. This translates into CASSVAAGNIYEQYF.

In its sample, this clone was seen once. This chain links TRBV4-1 with TRBJ2-7; D call uncertain. The CDR3 loop spans 13 amino acids. Per germline, CDR1 MGHRA and CDR2 YSYEKL. V shed 4 bases and J shed 1 base, with 8 bases lying between them. The CDR3 nucleotides read TGCGCCAGCAGCCCGGTCCTTTCCTACGAGCAGTACTTC. This translates into CASSPVLSYEQYF.

This chain uses TRBV27 with TRBJ1-1; the match to TRBD1 covers 8 bases. The CDR3 covers 13 residues. In germline, CDR1 is MNHEY, CDR2 SMNVEV (reference sequence). The junction had 4 bases not matched to a gene; V was cut back by 6 bases and J by 4 bases. The CDR3 DNA follows: TGTGCCAGCAGAGGAACAGGGGGCACTGAAGCTTTCTTT. Translating it yields CASRGTGGTEAFF.

The genes are TRBV7-9 and TRBJ2-7, with 7 bases lining up with TRBD1. V dropped 5 bases and J dropped 3; count of bases not matched to a gene: 7. The CDR3 totals 14 residues. Looked up from germline, CDR1 is SEHNR and CDR2 is FQNEAQ (reference sequence). The CDR3, as DNA: TGTGCCAGCAGCGACCCCGGACAGGACTACGAGCAGTACTTC. This encodes CASSDPGQDYEQYF.